The subject of this entry is one T cell receptor beta chain. Per the original data handling: The assay estimated nucleated cells by amplifying reference gene primers. Some clones are missing from TCRdb's copy, which holds only in-frame ones; the method was immunoSEQ multiplex PCR. That table supplies the V and J calls and clone size; D and trimming were determined from the DNA. This sample has about 67,000 clones, with 80% to 90% found just once. The junction had 1 base not matched to a gene; V was cut back by 9 bases and J by 3 bases. Per germline, CDR1 ENHRY and CDR2 SYGVKD. The CDR3 is 13 residues long. This sample was taken from a study of blood T cell repertoires in COVID-19. Background on the study: In each case, the material was cDNA or gDNA derived from T cells, B-cell-depleted T cells, or PBMCs.

The V and J genes are TRBV10-3 and TRBJ2-5; 13 bases are shared with TRBD2. This TCR came from a man aged 50-59 years with active COVID-19. What was sequenced was peripheral blood. CDR3: CAIGTSGEETQYF. The CDR3 nucleotides are TGTGCCATAGGGACTAGCGGGGAAGAGACCCAGTACTTC.